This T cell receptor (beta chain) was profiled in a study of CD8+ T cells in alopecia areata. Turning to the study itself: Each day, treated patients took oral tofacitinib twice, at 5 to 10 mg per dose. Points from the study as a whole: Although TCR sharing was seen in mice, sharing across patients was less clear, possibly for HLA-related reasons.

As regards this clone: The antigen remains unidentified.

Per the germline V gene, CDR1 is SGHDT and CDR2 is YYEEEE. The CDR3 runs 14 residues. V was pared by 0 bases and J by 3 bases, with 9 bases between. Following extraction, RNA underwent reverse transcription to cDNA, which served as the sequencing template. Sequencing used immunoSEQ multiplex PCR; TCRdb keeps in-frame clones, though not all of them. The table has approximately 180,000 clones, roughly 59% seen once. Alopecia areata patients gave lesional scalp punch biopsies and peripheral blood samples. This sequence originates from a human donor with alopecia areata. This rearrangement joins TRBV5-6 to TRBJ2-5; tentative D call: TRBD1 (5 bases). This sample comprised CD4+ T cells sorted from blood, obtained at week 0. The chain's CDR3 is CASSLGSREETQYF. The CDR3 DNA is TGTGCCAGCAGCTTGGGTTCCAGGGAAGAGACCCAGTACTTC.